This T cell receptor (beta chain) was identified during a study of response to subunit inactivated influenza vaccine. This clonotype was observed a few times. This CDR3 region has 12 residues. Germline loops: CDR1 SEHNR, CDR2 FQNEAQ (reference sequence). Trimming cost V 5 bases and J 5 bases, with 9 bases left between them. TCRdb reanalysed the RT-PCR reads using MiXCR and keeps one entry per CDR3 protein. The sample has just under 550,000 distinct CDR3 sequences, roughly 23% seen once; the top ten hold 2.5% to 3%. These data were also reused for a study on T cells expressing NK-cell markers. As reported in that work: Template switching by 5'RACE with UMIs generated the TCR beta cDNA. In sorted CD3+CD56+NKG2C+, CD3+CD56+NKG2C- and CD3+CD56-NKG2C+ T cells, TCR beta repertoires were obtained. The sequencing cohort of eight donors included seven HCMV-seropositive individuals and one seronegative individual. In several experiments, sorting was confined to alpha-beta TCR T cells through use of an anti-gamma-delta TCR antibody. These same clonotypes (in several donors) also led the CD3+CD56-NKG2C+ fraction.

The clonotype comes from a man between 45 and 60 years old who received an inactivated influenza vaccine. This chain joins TRBV7-9 and TRBJ2-5; possible D gene TRBD2, 5 bases. The sample in question was CD4+ T cells sorted from PBMCs, obtained 12 days after vaccination. The CDR3 spells CASSPGSETQYF. The CDR3 nucleotides are TGTGCCAGCAGCCCGGGGTCGGAGACCCAGTACTTC.